Each of the 15 T cell receptor beta chains below was sequenced from the same sample in a study of chemoradiotherapy in HPV16-positive cancers. Method: immunoSEQ multiplex PCR; TCRdb's copy keeps in-frame clones and lacks some. The data contain about 24,000 clones, roughly 89% of them singletons. The sample consisted of blood, taken from a patient who underwent chemoradiotherapy. These receptors all stem from a human donor with HPV-associated anogenital cancer.

The V gene is TRBV28, the J gene TRBJ2-1; 12 bases fit TRBD2. The CDR3 has 16 amino acids. Trimming cost V 5 bases and J 3 bases; bases outside gene matches: 5. Germline V lookup: CDR1 MDHEN, CDR2 SYDVKM. The CDR3, as DNA: TGTGCCAGCAGTCTTCTAGCGGGAGGGAACTACAATGAGCAGTTCTTC. This encodes CASSLLAGGNYNEQFF.

This rearrangement joins TRBV27 to TRBJ2-3, with 10 bases that match TRBD2. Per germline, CDR1 MNHEY and CDR2 SMNVEV (reference sequence). This CDR3 is built from 17 residues. V was pared by 2 bases and J by 0 bases, with 5 bases of the junction left unmatched. The CDR3 DNA sequence: TGTGCCAGCAGTTTAAAGGCTAGCGGGAGCAGCACAGATACGCAGTATTTT. Translating it yields CASSLKASGSSTDTQYF.

The chain is built from TRBV9 and TRBJ1-5, with D unclear. Germline V gene data show CDR1 as SGDLS and CDR2 as YYNGEE. The CDR3 is 14 amino acids. Trimming stripped 0 bases from V and 2 bases from J, with 6 bases between. The CDR3 sequence is CASSVGQGNQPQHF. CDR3 nucleotides: TGTGCCAGCAGCGTAGGGCAGGGCAATCAGCCCCAGCATTTT.

The rearrangement uses TRBV2 and TRBJ1-1; D not certain. The CDR3 covers 13 residues. Trimming stripped 4 bases from V and 1 base from J, with 7 bases between. Germline V gene lookup returns CDR1 SNHLY and CDR2 FYNNEI. CDR3 protein: CASSVAENTEAFF. For the CDR3, the DNA is TGTGCCAGCAGTGTTGCAGAGAACACTGAAGCTTTCTTT.

By its share, this clone is medium-sized (0.01 to 0.1%). J is TRBJ1-1 and V is TRBV11-1; D not resolved. Looked up from germline, CDR1 is SGHAT and CDR2 is FQDESV (reference sequence). This CDR3 has 14 amino acids. The germline V and J ends were trimmed by 6 bases and 3 bases, with 14 bases remaining between them. The chain's CDR3 is CASSPRRLDTEAFF. The DNA for the CDR3 is TGTGCCAGCAGTCCCCGCAGGCTGGACACTGAAGCTTTCTTT.

This clone came up a few times. Relative to the germline gene, one junction end is altered; a read error may explain this. The chain uses TRBV27 and TRBJ1-4; a weak D match, TRBD1 (5 bases). The germline gives CDR1 MNHEY, CDR2 SMNVEV (reference sequence). This CDR3 is 12 amino acids long. The CDR3 spells CASSLSGTPFFF. CDR3 nucleotide sequence: TGTGCCAGCAGTCTCTCCGGGACCCCCTTCTTCTTT.

The V gene is TRBV2, the J gene TRBJ2-1; D unclear. The CDR3 loop spans 14 amino acids. V lost 6 bases to trimming and J lost 0 bases, with 9 bases between them. Germline CDR1 and CDR2: SNHLY and FYNNEI. The CDR3 sequence: CASSPASSYNEQFF. DNA of the CDR3: TGTGCCAGCAGCCCAGCTAGCTCCTACAATGAGCAGTTCTTC. The whole variable domain, filled in from reference TRBV2 and TRBJ2-1, reads EPEVTQTPSHQVTQMGQEVILRCVPISNHLYFYWYRQILGQKVEFLVSFYNNEISEKSEIFDDQFSVERPDGSNFTLKIRSTKLEDSAMYFCASSPASSYNEQFFGPGTRLTVL.

The chain has TRBV5-6 and TRBJ2-7; 10 nucleotides match TRBD2. The V and J ends lost 1 base and 0 bases, in that order; junction bases with no gene match: 1. The germline V gene has CDR1 SGHDT and CDR2 YYEEEE. The CDR3 runs to 15 residues. CDR3 sequence reads: CASSLPSGGSYEQYF. In DNA, the CDR3 is TGTGCCAGCAGCTTGCCTAGCGGGGGCTCCTACGAGCAGTACTTC.

CDR3 region: CASNIANTGELFF. The CDR3 nucleotides read TGTGCCAGCAATATCGCGAACACCGGGGAGCTGTTTTTT. The gene calls are TRBV6-1 and TRBJ2-2; D is ambiguous. Germline CDR1 is MNHNS and CDR2 is SASEGT. The V and J ends lost 7 bases and 0 bases respectively, with 6 bases between them. This CDR3 has 13 residues.

The chain couples TRBV6-1 to TRBJ1-2; perhaps TRBD1 as D (6 bases). The CDR3 covers 14 residues. Trimming took 11 bases from V and 7 from J, leaving 23 bases between them. Germline V CDR1 and CDR2: MNHNS, SASEGT. The CDR3 loop is CAGSGGHEVGGYTF. The DNA for the CDR3 is TGTGCCGGCTCCGGGGGGCATGAGGTCGGTGGCTACACCTTC.

The CDR3: CASSGPSTRRADTQYF. The CDR3 DNA reads TGTGCCAGCAGTGGTCCAAGTACCCGGAGGGCAGATACGCAGTATTTT. This rearrangement joins TRBV6-1 to TRBJ2-3, with a possible D match to TRBD2 (6 bases). CDR3 length: 16 residues. Trimming cost V 4 bases and J 4 bases, with 18 bases left between them. Germline lookup yields CDR1 MNHNS and CDR2 SASEGT.

The chain is built from TRBV5-1 and TRBJ1-1, with 9 positions matching TRBD1. With 2 bases clipped from V and 1 base from J, the junction kept 3 bases outside the gene matches. Germline values: CDR1 SGHRS, CDR2 YFSETQ. This CDR3 has 15 residues. CDR3 loop: CASSLPGQGNTEAFF. The CDR3 DNA reads as TGCGCCAGCAGCTTACCGGGACAGGGGAACACTGAAGCTTTCTTT.

In this sample, this clone turned up a few times. The rearrangement links TRBV5-1 to TRBJ1-6; no definite D call. V dropped 4 bases and J dropped 8 bases, with 10 bases sitting between them. CDR3 length: 13 amino acids. Germline V lookup: CDR1 SGHRS, CDR2 YFSETQ. As DNA, the CDR3 is TGCGCCAGCAGCGCGGACCGGGATTCACCCCTCCACTTT. This encodes CASSADRDSPLHF.

V is TRBV7-9 and J is TRBJ2-5; 9 positions agree with TRBD1. V trimming: 5 bases; J trimming: 5 bases; junction bases outside the gene matches: 9. CDR3 size: 15 residues. Germline V gene lookup returns CDR1 SEHNR and CDR2 FQNEAQ (reference sequence). The CDR3 DNA reads TGTGCCAGCAGCGAAGGACAGGGGAGATTGGAGACCCAGTACTTC. Translating gives CASSEGQGRLETQYF.

V and J are TRBV19 and TRBJ2-1, with D maybe TRBD1 (5 bases). Germline V gene sequence: CDR1 LNHDA, CDR2 SQIVND (reference sequence). V lost 11 bases and J lost 8, with 22 bases in between. The CDR3 loop spans 14 amino acids. CDR3 region: CASKGRVGLDEQFF. The CDR3 coding sequence is TGTGCCTCAAAAGGCAGGGTTGGTTTGGATGAGCAGTTCTTC.